Listed below are T cell receptor beta chains from one sample, sequenced in a study of early stage breast cancer tumors. The protocol was immunoSEQ multiplex PCR, while the TCRdb copy is restricted to in-frame clones and leaves out a portion. The sample contains 8,500 to 10,000 clones, around 75% of which appear only once. The sequenced material came from normal breast tissue next to the tumor. The receptors shown here come from a person between 60 and 69 years old with breast cancer. The CDR3 runs from the conserved cysteine through the conserved F or W.

V: TRBV28; J: TRBJ2-7; CDR3: CASSVGQGRQYF
V: TRBV19; J: TRBJ2-5; CDR3: CASSMLGQGRDETQYF
V: TRBV27; J: TRBJ2-7; CDR3: CASSTTTGVLHEQYF
V: TRBV7-3; J: TRBJ2-5; CDR3: CASSPTSGVQETQYF
V: TRBV29-1; J: TRBJ1-2; CDR3: CSVGSGKGGYTF
V: TRBV6-1; J: TRBJ2-7; CDR3: CASSLLAGVNEQYF
V: TRBV15; J: TRBJ1-2; CDR3: CATSRVRTDSGGYTF
V: TRBV30; J: TRBJ2-7; CDR3: CAWGRAGGHEQYF
V: TRBV27; J: TRBJ1-1; CDR3: CASSPPGVNTEAFF
V: TRBV18; J: TRBJ1-5; CDR3: CASSPPQGRQPQHF
V: TRBV6-1; J: TRBJ2-2; CDR3: CASSEFETRRPSNTGELFF
V: TRBV11-2; J: TRBJ2-3; CDR3: CASSSERGTDTQYF
V: TRBV30; J: TRBJ1-1; CDR3: CAWRGGGDTEAFF
V: TRBV29-1; J: TRBJ1-2; CDR3: CSVEDYDRGGYGYTF
V: TRBV5-8; J: TRBJ2-7; CDR3: CASSTWTGVNEQYF
V: TRBV10-1; J: TRBJ2-3; CDR3: CASSESSTDTQYF
V: TRBV5-6; J: TRBJ2-2; CDR3: CASSLPVGTGGRLGELFF
V: TRBV6-6; J: TRBJ1-2; CDR3: CASSGRDRGNYGYTF
V: TRBV28; J: TRBJ1-4; CDR3: CASLANEKLFF
V: TRBV10-3; J: TRBJ2-5; CDR3: CAIGLVRSGETQYF
V: TRBV9; J: TRBJ2-3; CDR3: CASSVGTGSDTQYF
V: TRBV5-1; J: TRBJ1-1; CDR3: CASSPWTGGGTEAFF
V: TRBV25-1; J: TRBJ1-5; CDR3: CASSEWGGQGVNQPQHF
V: TRBV28; J: TRBJ1-4; CDR3: CASSMDGTGGIGEKLFF
V: TRBV9; J: TRBJ2-5; CDR3: CASSPSTGALWETQYF
V: TRBV19; J: TRBJ1-5; CDR3: CASSMEQGGNQPQHF
V: TRBV13; J: TRBJ1-1; CDR3: CASSSGQLNTEAFF
V: TRBV7-6; J: TRBJ1-2; CDR3: CASSSQTGGDYGYTF
V: TRBV18; J: TRBJ1-4; CDR3: CASSNRATNEKLFF
V: TRBV5-6; J: TRBJ1-4; CDR3: CASSPGQGQLFF
V: TRBV27; J: TRBJ1-1; CDR3: CASSSRGQGAMNTEAFF
V: TRBV19; J: TRBJ2-3; CDR3: CASSTQGDPGTDTQYF
V: TRBV4-3; J: TRBJ2-7; CDR3: CASSQSTGGYSYEQYF
V: TRBV7-8; J: TRBJ2-7; CDR3: CASSLGGDYEQYF
V: TRBV7-8; J: TRBJ1-2; CDR3: CASSLVFDRGTDYGYTF
V: TRBV19; J: TRBJ1-3; CDR3: CASSTIQGSGNTIYF
V: TRBV7-9; J: TRBJ2-7; CDR3: CASSLTSGRPHEQYF
V: TRBV7-2; J: TRBJ1-2; CDR3: CASSLVGGYTF
V: TRBV6-6; J: TRBJ1-5; CDR3: CVSGEQNQPQHF
V: TRBV13; J: TRBJ2-2; CDR3: CASSSRTSGKEELFF
V: TRBV6-5; J: TRBJ1-3; CDR3: CASSSQGNTIYF
V: TRBV10-3; J: TRBJ2-1; CDR3: CATAIAEYNEQFF
V: TRBV30; J: TRBJ2-7; CDR3: CAWRREYEQYF
V: TRBV19; J: TRBJ1-1; CDR3: CASDNRVGEAFF
V: TRBV4-3; J: TRBJ2-7; CDR3: CASSQASGYEQYF
V: TRBV10-2; J: TRBJ2-1; CDR3: CASSESATSGSAEQFF
V: TRBV30; J: TRBJ1-4; CDR3: CAQGSTNEKLFF
V: TRBV2; J: TRBJ1-5; CDR3: CASSGSLPNQPQHF
V: TRBV18; J: TRBJ1-5; CDR3: CASSPDRYQPQHF
V: TRBV6-6; J: TRBJ2-7; CDR3: CASTHLAGFSYEQYF
V: TRBV5-4; J: TRBJ2-1; CDR3: CASSWQGSMVLDEQFF
V: TRBV14; J: TRBJ2-1; CDR3: CASSQDPRGHSSASYNEQFF
V: TRBV5-4; J: TRBJ2-2; CDR3: CASSWTSGSLGGELFF
V: TRBV9; J: TRBJ2-7; CDR3: CASSPKGEGYEQYF
V: TRBV27; J: TRBJ2-7; CDR3: CASRLAGPYEQYF
V: TRBV10-1; J: TRBJ2-3; CDR3: CASKAGAADTQYF
V: TRBV29-1; J: TRBJ1-3; CDR3: CSAQTGGRSGNTIYF
V: TRBV6-1; J: TRBJ1-5; CDR3: CASSVGGNDQPQHF